This TCR beta chain was sequenced in a study of blood T cell repertoires in COVID-19. Study overall: The United States, Italy and Spain supplied acute and convalescent COVID-19 samples. T cells, B-cell-depleted T cells, or PBMCs provided the cDNA or gDNA that served as material.

J lost 8 bases, V lost 4 bases, and 5 bases had no gene match. The CDR3 totals 15 residues. Germline CDR1 is LNHDA and CDR2 is SQIVND (reference sequence). Methods used by the authors: Reference gene primer amplification gave estimated nucleated cell counts. Produced via immunoSEQ multiplex PCR; TCRdb's table is partial and in-frame only. That table supplies the V and J calls and clone size; D and trimming were determined from the DNA. The table includes roughly 160,000 clones, around 89% detected once. Source material: peripheral blood. The chain carries TRBV19 and TRBJ2-1, with 13 bases fitting TRBD2. The source is a man aged 55-75 years with acute or convalescent COVID-19. CDR3 nucleotides: TGTGCCAGTAGTACGGGACTAGCGGGATTGGATGAGCAGTTCTTC. Translation: CASSTGLAGLDEQFF.